This passage covers 32 T cell receptor beta chains from one sample sequenced in a study of blood T cell repertoires in COVID-19 (dated by TCRdb to 2018 to 2021). The library was prepared using the immunoSEQ multiplex PCR assay. The table was pulled from immuneACCESS by TCRdb, which kept in-frame rearrangements only. Such tables lose some clones; where checked, under half of the loss comes from unresolved V genes, and the rest has no known cause. In this sample the table shows 90,000 to 150,000 clones, 80% to 90% of which occur a single time. Of the sample, roughly 19% is held by the ten largest clones. Sequencing was carried out using peripheral blood. These receptors came from a human donor with acute or convalescent COVID-19. The donor label of this sample is uncertain.

The CDR3, as DNA: TGTGCCAGCAGTTTAGCGGGAGGGCAAGGATACGAGCAGTACTTC. Translating gives CASSLAGGQGYEQYF. The rearrangement joins TRBV6-2 or TRBV6-3 to TRBJ2-7; 11 bases align to TRBD2. CDR3 length: 15 amino acids. After removal of 4 bases from V and 4 bases from J, the junction contained 6 bases not matched to a gene. The V gene's germline CDR1 is MNHEY and CDR2 SVGEGT.

The chain couples TRBV7-9 to TRBJ1-1; D not certain. Trimming stripped 1 base from V and 10 bases from J, with 10 bases between. CDR3 length equals 12 residues. The germline V gene has CDR1 SEHNR and CDR2 FQNEAQ (reference sequence). In DNA form, the CDR3 reads TGTGCCAGCAGCTTAGACGCCGGGGTAGCTTTCTTT. It translates to CASSLDAGVAFF.

This clone showed up just a few times. V is TRBV7-9 and J is TRBJ1-5; no firm D call. This CDR3 region has 16 residues. Per the germline V gene, CDR1 is SEHNR and CDR2 is FQNEAQ (reference sequence). Trimming removed 5 bases at V and 2 bases at J, with 16 bases between. CDR3 nucleotide sequence: TGTGCCAGCAGCCCGGTTATAGTCGGGGGCAATCAGCCCCAGCATTTT. Its protein product is CASSPVIVGGNQPQHF. The complete variable domain, with remaining parts taken from reference TRBV7-9 and TRBJ1-5, reads DTGVSQNPRHKITKRGQNVTFRCDPISEHNRLYWYRQTLGQGPEFLTYFQNEAQLEKSRLLSDRFSAERPKGSFSTLEIQRTEQGDSAMYLCASSPVIVGGNQPQHFGDGTRLSIL.

The rearrangement joins TRBV19 to TRBJ2-7; D is unresolved. Looked up from germline, CDR1 is LNHDA and CDR2 is SQIVND (reference sequence). The CDR3 extends over 13 amino acids. The V end lost 4 bases, the J end lost 0 bases, and 7 bases lay between the germline ends. The CDR3 loop reads CASSKRSSYEQYF. The CDR3 DNA is TGTGCCAGTAGTAAAAGGAGCTCCTACGAGCAGTACTTC.

This chain links TRBV28 with TRBJ1-1; D not certain. This CDR3 has 13 amino acids. V was clipped by 3 bases and J by 3 bases, with 8 bases between them. In germline, CDR1 is MDHEN, CDR2 SYDVKM. The CDR3 bases are TGTGCCAGCAGTTTGTACAGAGACACTGAAGCTTTCTTT. This sequence encodes CASSLYRDTEAFF.

The rearrangement joins TRBV20-1 to TRBJ2-7; no clear D gene. CDR1 and CDR2 from the germline V gene are DFQATT and SNEGSKA (reference sequence). CDR3 length: 10 residues. V was shortened by 4 bases and J by 6 bases, with 7 bases between the two germline ends. The CDR3 DNA reads as TGCAGTGCTATGACGGGCGAGCAGTACTTC. Residues: CSAMTGEQYF.

The rearrangement joins TRBV15 to TRBJ1-3; D is undetermined. CDR1 and CDR2 from the germline V gene are LNHNV and YYDKDF (reference sequence). The V end was cut by 5 bases, the J end by 3 bases, with 5 bases between. This CDR3 region has 12 residues. CDR3 loop: CATSPFGNTIYF. CDR3 in DNA: TGTGCCACCAGCCCTTTTGGAAACACCATATATTTT.

V and J are TRBV2 and TRBJ1-2; 7 bases map to TRBD1. The CDR3 runs 14 residues. Looked up from germline, CDR1 is SNHLY and CDR2 is FYNNEI. Trimming took 3 bases from V and 5 from J; bases not matched to a gene: 6. In DNA, the CDR3 is TGTGCCAGCAGTGACCCCGGACAGGCATATGGCTACACCTTC. It encodes CASSDPGQAYGYTF. Using reference TRBV2 and TRBJ1-2 for the parts outside the CDR3, the full variable domain is EPEVTQTPSHQVTQMGQEVILRCVPISNHLYFYWYRQILGQKVEFLVSFYNNEISEKSEIFDDQFSVERPDGSNFTLKIRSTKLEDSAMYFCASSDPGQAYGYTFGSGTRLTVV.

The V call is TRBV6-4, the J call TRBJ2-2; D possibly corresponds to TRBD2 (5 bases). This CDR3 spans 14 amino acids. Trimming removed 5 bases from V and 6 bases from J, with 13 bases in between. Germline CDR1 is MRHNA and CDR2 is SNTAGT. The DNA of the CDR3 is TGTGCCAGCAGTACCGCTAGCAGCGCCGGGGAGCTGTTTTTT. It specifies CASSTASSAGELFF.

This chain connects TRBV29-1 to TRBJ1-2, with TRBD1 matching 10 bases. This CDR3 is 11 amino acids long. Trimming took 6 bases from V and 7 from J; bases not matched to a gene: 2. The V gene's germline CDR1 is SQVTM and CDR2 ANQGSEA. The CDR3 is CSVWDRGGYTF. The CDR3 nucleotides are TGCAGCGTGTGGGACAGGGGTGGCTACACCTTC.

The chain employs TRBV15 and TRBJ1-5, with D hard to call. Trimming took 1 base from V and 5 from J, leaving 18 bases between them. Germline lookup yields CDR1 LNHNV and CDR2 YYDKDF (reference sequence). The CDR3 spans 17 residues. CDR3 nucleotide sequence: TGTGCCACCAGCAGAGCCTTAAGTAGGAGTTCGGATCAGCCCCAGCATTTT. Residues: CATSRALSRSSDQPQHF. The full variable domain, its missing parts supplied by reference TRBV15 and TRBJ1-5, is DAMVIQNPRYQVTQFGKPVTLSCSQTLNHNVMYWYQQKSSQAPKLLFHYYDKDFNNEADTPDNFQSRRPNTSFCFLDIRSPGLGDTAMYLCATSRALSRSSDQPQHFGDGTRLSIL.

This chain joins TRBV6-5 and TRBJ1-1, with D possibly TRBD1 on 6 matching bases. This CDR3 comprises 14 residues. Trimming took off 6 bases at V and 4 bases at J, with 15 bases between the two ends. Germline V CDR1 and CDR2: MNHEY, SVGAGI. CDR3 sequence (DNA): TGTGCCAGCAGCCGCACAGGGACTACCACTGAAGCTTTCTTT. Residues: CASSRTGTTTEAFF.

The V and J genes are TRBV7-2 and TRBJ2-7; TRBD1 matches 8 bases. Losses at the gene ends were 4 bases for V and 3 bases for J; bases not matched to a gene: 2. The CDR3 spans 13 residues. CDR1 and CDR2 (germline): SGHTA, FQGNSA. In DNA form, the CDR3 reads TGTGCCAGCAGCTCAGACAGGGGCTACGAGCAGTACTTC. Translated, it gives CASSSDRGYEQYF.

The chain has TRBV7-2 and TRBJ2-5; possibly TRBD2 for D (7 bases). Trimming stripped 3 bases from V and 5 bases from J, with 13 bases between. Germline V gene data show CDR1 as SGHTA and CDR2 as FQGNSA. The CDR3 consists of 14 residues. CDR3 protein: CASSLGGAGETQYF. The CDR3 coding sequence is TGTGCCAGCAGCTTGGGGGGGGCCGGGGAGACCCAGTACTTC. Full variable domain (missing parts from reference TRBV7-2 and TRBJ2-5): GAGVSQSPSNKVTEKGKDVELRCDPISGHTALYWYRQSLGQGLEFLIYFQGNSAPDKSGLPSDRFSAERTGGSVSTLTIQRTQQEDSAVYLCASSLGGAGETQYFGPGTRLLVL.

This clone was detected once. This chain connects TRBV18 to TRBJ2-1; TRBD2 agrees at 8 bases. This CDR3 is 17 amino acids long. V shed 2 bases, J shed 4 bases, and the junction held 10 bases outside the gene matches. The germline V gene encodes CDR1 KGHSH and CDR2 LQKENI. The CDR3 nucleotides read TGTGCCAGCTCACCATCCTCCCTGGGCGGGGGGTACAATGAGCAGTTCTTC. Amino acids: CASSPSSLGGGYNEQFF.

The genes are TRBV29-1 and TRBJ1-1; no clear D. Germline CDR1 is SQVTM and CDR2 is ANQGSEA. V was clipped by 6 bases and J by 0 bases, with 11 bases between them. This CDR3 comprises 13 residues. CDR3 in amino acids: CSVKGLLNTEAFF. In DNA, the CDR3 is TGCAGCGTAAAAGGACTCTTGAACACTGAAGCTTTCTTT.

The V call is TRBV28, the J call TRBJ2-1; D call uncertain. The V gene's germline CDR1 is MDHEN and CDR2 SYDVKM. The length of the CDR3 is 13 residues. Trimming took 7 bases from V and 7 from J, leaving 14 bases between them. This CDR3 reads CASTENLRNEQFF. Here the CDR3 DNA reads TGTGCCAGCACGGAGAATTTAAGAAATGAGCAGTTCTTC.

This clone was seen just once. The V and J genes are TRBV7-2 and TRBJ2-3; TRBD2 aligns across 7 bases. CDR1 is SGHTA, CDR2 FQGNSA, per germline. Trimming cost V 5 bases and J 1 base; bases outside gene matches: 12. This CDR3 is 17 amino acids long. In nucleotides, the CDR3 is TGTGCCAGCAGCCCCCGGGGAGAGCGGGGAGGCACAGATACGCAGTATTTT. It translates to CASSPRGERGGTDTQYF.

This rearrangement joins TRBV19 to TRBJ1-5; D remains ambiguous. Trimming took off 8 bases at V and 12 bases at J, with 20 bases between the two ends. Germline CDR1 and CDR2: LNHDA and SQIVND (reference sequence). The CDR3 is 13 amino acids. The CDR3 DNA reads as TGTGCCAGTGGTGTAGGCCCCCGTGGGCTCCAGCATTTT. Translating gives CASGVGPRGLQHF.

The gene calls are TRBV30 and TRBJ2-1, with TRBD2 matching over 11 bases. Looked up from germline, CDR1 is GTSNPN and CDR2 is SVGIG (reference sequence). V shed 0 bases, J shed 7 bases, and the junction held 2 bases outside the gene matches. The CDR3 is 14 amino acids. The CDR3 DNA follows: TGTGCCTGGAGTGTAGGACTAGCGGGTAATGAGCAGTTCTTC. Its protein is CAWSVGLAGNEQFF.

V is TRBV29-1 and J is TRBJ2-7; 11 positions agree with TRBD2. The V and J ends lost 4 bases and 3 bases, in that order; junction bases with no gene match: 2. CDR1 SQVTM and CDR2 ANQGSEA come from the germline V gene. CDR3 size: 13 residues. The DNA of the CDR3 is TGCAGCGTTGGGACTAGCGGGTACTACGAGCAGTACTTC. Residues: CSVGTSGYYEQYF.

This clone showed up just once. The V call is TRBV27, the J call TRBJ2-7, with D possibly matching TRBD1 (6 bases). CDR1 and CDR2 (germline): MNHEY, SMNVEV (reference sequence). The CDR3 is 15 residues long. Trimming shortened V by 2 bases and J by 2 bases, and 13 bases separated the two germline ends. The CDR3 region has the DNA TGTGCCAGCAGTTTAGGTGCCAGGGGAACCTACGAGCAGTACTTC. This gives the protein CASSLGARGTYEQYF.

This clone was picked up a small number of times. The chain uses TRBV29-1 and TRBJ2-7, with D uncertain. V lost 5 bases and J lost 3, with 14 bases in between. The CDR3 totals 13 residues. Germline assignment: CDR1 SQVTM and CDR2 ANQGSEA. The CDR3 spells CSVQTLSSYEQYF. DNA of the CDR3: TGCAGCGTTCAGACTCTAAGTAGCTACGAGCAGTACTTC.

J is TRBJ1-2 and V is TRBV2, with D unresolved. Trimming took off 4 bases at V and 7 bases at J, with 10 bases between the two ends. This CDR3 region has 12 residues. The germline V gene has CDR1 SNHLY and CDR2 FYNNEI. DNA for the CDR3: TGTGCCAGCAGTGGCCTGGCGGGTGGCTACACCTTC. Its translation: CASSGLAGGYTF.

V and J are TRBV7-9 and TRBJ1-1; a weak D match, TRBD1 (5 bases). The CDR3 spans 14 residues. V was clipped by 2 bases and J by 4 bases, with 11 bases between them. CDR1 and CDR2 from the germline V gene are SEHNR and FQNEAQ (reference sequence). The CDR3 loop reads CASSLTAGPTEAFF. CDR3 coding DNA: TGTGCCAGCAGCTTAACGGCAGGGCCCACTGAAGCTTTCTTT.

This clone was found once. The rearrangement links TRBV19 to TRBJ1-5; D possibly corresponds to TRBD1 (6 bases). V was clipped by 3 bases and J by 2 bases, with 14 bases between them. Germline values: CDR1 LNHDA, CDR2 SQIVND (reference sequence). There are 16 residues in the CDR3. The CDR3 DNA is TGTGCCAGTAGTATTATACAGGGTCCCGGCAATCAGCCCCAGCATTTT. It yields the protein CASSIIQGPGNQPQHF. Using reference TRBV19 and TRBJ1-5 for the parts outside the CDR3, the full variable domain is DGGITQSPKYLFRKEGQNVTLSCEQNLNHDAMYWYRQDPGQGLRLIYYSQIVNDFQKGDIAEGYSVSREKKESFPLTVTSAQKNPTAFYLCASSIIQGPGNQPQHFGDGTRLSIL.

CDR3 nucleotide sequence: TGCGCCAGCAGCTTGGACGGGATCTCTGGGGCCAACGTCCTGACTTTC. Residues: CASSLDGISGANVLTF. This chain connects TRBV5-1 to TRBJ2-6; D perhaps matches TRBD2 (5 bases). The germline CDR1 and CDR2 sequences are SGHRS and YFSETQ. Trimming shortened V by 0 bases and J by 0 bases, and 7 bases separated the two germline ends. This CDR3 region has 16 residues.

The chain uses TRBV15 and TRBJ2-1; D is possibly TRBD1 (6 bases). From germline, CDR1 is LNHNV and CDR2 YYDKDF (reference sequence). The V and J ends lost 1 base and 8 bases respectively, with 15 bases between them. The CDR3 consists of 15 residues. For the CDR3, the DNA is TGTGCCACCAGCAGAGGGGCCCTCCAGGGGCATGAGCAGTTCTTC. Translated: CATSRGALQGHEQFF.

The chain carries TRBV7-8 and TRBJ1-1; 9 bases map to TRBD1. Germline V gene data show CDR1 as SGHVS and CDR2 as FQNEAQ. With 4 bases clipped from V and 0 bases from J, the junction kept 6 bases outside the gene matches. CDR3 length: 16 amino acids. Here the CDR3 reads CASSSRDRALNTEAFF. For the CDR3, the DNA is TGTGCCAGCAGCTCCCGGGACAGGGCTTTGAACACTGAAGCTTTCTTT.

This clone turned up a few times. V and J are TRBV5-1 and TRBJ2-7; the D gene is possibly TRBD1 (6 bases). CDR1 SGHRS and CDR2 YFSETQ come from the germline V gene. This CDR3 region has 15 residues. Trimming cost V 4 bases and J 1 base, with 15 bases left between them. Here the CDR3 reads CASSPDSTRSYEQYF. The CDR3 DNA is TGCGCCAGCAGCCCGGACAGCACTAGATCCTACGAGCAGTACTTC.

This rearrangement joins TRBV11-3 to TRBJ2-3; 8 positions match TRBD1. Looked up from germline, CDR1 is SGHNT and CDR2 is YENEEA. The CDR3 runs to 15 residues. Germline trimming cut 3 bases from V and 8 bases from J; bases unmatched to any gene: 10. The CDR3 sequence: CASSLGGRGRGTQYF. For the CDR3, the DNA is TGTGCCAGCAGCTTGGGGGGCAGGGGGCGAGGTACGCAGTATTTT.

This clone turned up a few times. This rearrangement joins TRBV14 to TRBJ1-2; 8 bases are a match to TRBD1. Germline loops: CDR1 SGHDN, CDR2 FVKESK. With 4 bases clipped from V and 7 bases from J, the junction kept 11 bases outside the gene matches. The CDR3 is 15 amino acids. Here the CDR3 DNA reads TGTGCCAGCAGCCCCCCTTGGCCAGGGGGCGCTGGCTACACCTTC. It is translated as CASSPPWPGGAGYTF. The complete variable domain, with remaining parts taken from reference TRBV14 and TRBJ1-2, reads EAGVTQFPSHSVIEKGQTVTLRCDPISGHDNLYWYRRVMGKEIKFLLHFVKESKQDESGMPNNRFLAERTGGTYSTLKVQPAELEDSGVYFCASSPPWPGGAGYTFGSGTRLTVV.